The 20 T cell receptor beta chains given below trace back to one sample, sequenced in a study of T-cell memory formation after mild COVID-19. One entry per CDR3 protein results from TCRdb running MiXCR on the 5' RACE reads. The sample carries hundreds of thousands of distinct CDR3 sequences, approximately 23% recorded once. Sequencing was carried out using PBMCs or a T cell subset sorted from them (not recorded which). The source of these receptors is an adult woman who had mild COVID-19 (a few samples of this study predate the infection). Cell type and time point are not known.

This sequence joins TRBV3-1 and TRBJ2-1; no firm D call. Deletions cut 0 bases from V and 6 bases from J, with 6 bases between. The CDR3 is 13 residues long. Germline-derived CDR1 and CDR2 are LGHDT and YNNKEL (reference sequence). CDR3 DNA: TGTGCCAGCAGCCAAGATGATGCCAATGAGCAGTTCTTC. Amino acids: CASSQDDANEQFF.

This clonotype turned up a few times. This chain joins TRBV7-9 and TRBJ2-3; D not resolved. From germline, CDR1 is SEHNR and CDR2 FQNEAQ (reference sequence). The CDR3 contains 16 residues. V was shortened by 5 bases and J by 0 bases, with 15 bases between the two germline ends. CDR3 amino acids: CASSPRIGPSTDTQYF. The DNA of the CDR3 is TGTGCCAGCAGCCCTAGAATCGGCCCCAGCACAGATACGCAGTATTTT.

This clonotype was counted between two and nine times. This chain uses TRBV6-5 with TRBJ1-5, with D maybe TRBD1 (6 bases). CDR3 length: 16 residues. In germline, CDR1 is MNHEY, CDR2 SVGAGI. V lost 10 bases and J lost 3, with 22 bases in between. CDR3 in amino acids: CATTNLGGDPNQPQHF. The CDR3 DNA sequence: TGTGCCACGACGAATTTAGGGGGGGACCCCAATCAGCCCCAGCATTTT.

V usage is TRBV7-2 and J usage is TRBJ1-5; TRBD1 might be the D (5 bases). The CDR3 has 14 amino acids. V lost 2 bases and J 5 bases, leaving 10 bases between the germline ends. Germline CDR1 reads SGHTA; CDR2 reads FQGNSA. CDR3 residues: CASSLSRGDQPQHF. Here the CDR3 DNA reads TGTGCCAGCAGCTTATCCCGGGGGGATCAGCCCCAGCATTTT.

This clonotype occurred once. V and J are TRBV20-1 and TRBJ2-3; TRBD2 might be the D (5 bases). This CDR3 is built from 12 residues. Germline CDR1 DFQATT, CDR2 SNEGSKA (reference sequence). The ends were cut back, 4 bases at V and 4 bases at J, with 9 bases in the middle. The CDR3 here is CSATDGADTQYF. In DNA, the CDR3 is TGCAGTGCTACGGACGGGGCAGATACGCAGTATTTT.

This clonotype was seen only a few times. This sequence joins TRBV4-2 and TRBJ1-2, with 8 bases matching TRBD1. Germline CDR1 and CDR2: LGHNA and YNFKEQ. This CDR3 contains 17 residues. V trimming: 0 bases; J trimming: 6 bases; junction bases outside the gene matches: 12. CDR3 sequence: CASSQDRVLDREDGYTF. Here the CDR3 DNA reads TGTGCCAGCAGCCAAGATCGTGTGCTGGACAGGGAGGATGGCTACACCTTC.

This clonotype was detected only a few times. The chain employs TRBV6-5 and TRBJ1-1, with no clear D. Trimming left V 6 bases short and J 8 bases short, with 19 bases between. Germline V gene data show CDR1 as MNHEY and CDR2 as SVGAGI. CDR3 length: 14 residues. The CDR3 spells CASSLQGLSTEAFF. CDR3 bases: TGTGCCAGCAGCCTTCAAGGCTTGTCGACCGAAGCTTTCTTT.

The V call is TRBV12-3 or TRBV12-4, the J call TRBJ2-7; D remains ambiguous. Trimming pared 5 bases from V and 4 bases from J, leaving 12 bases between. This CDR3 spans 13 amino acids. The CDR3 DNA reads as TGTGCCAGCAGTCCTGGTTCTTGGTACGAGCAGTACTTC. Translating gives CASSPGSWYEQYF.

In this sample, this clonotype turned up once. CDR3 sequence reads: CATSRELGEQFF. DNA of the CDR3: TGTGCCACCAGCAGAGAACTGGGTGAGCAGTTCTTC. This chain uses TRBV15 with TRBJ2-1; D unresolved. The CDR3 extends over 12 amino acids. V was pared by 0 bases and J by 9 bases, with 6 bases between. The germline V gene has CDR1 LNHNV and CDR2 YYDKDF (reference sequence).

The chain links TRBV6-1 to TRBJ1-6; no clear D. Germline lookup yields CDR1 MNHNS and CDR2 SASEGT. This CDR3 has 12 residues. Trimming took 7 bases from V and 8 from J, leaving 9 bases between them. CDR3 DNA sequence: TGTGCCAGCACTTTTGGGGATTCACCCCTCCACTTT. Encoded protein: CASTFGDSPLHF.

Here the CDR3 reads CASSSIGQGRYYEQYF. As DNA, the CDR3 is TGTGCCAGCAGCTCTATCGGACAGGGGCGATACTACGAGCAGTACTTC. The chain employs TRBV7-9 and TRBJ2-7; 9 bases are a match to TRBD1. Germline values: CDR1 SEHNR, CDR2 FQNEAQ (reference sequence). With V trimmed by 4 bases and J by 3 bases, 10 bases remained unmatched. The CDR3 has 16 residues.

This rearrangement joins TRBV5-1 to TRBJ1-3; D is ambiguous. The germline CDR1 and CDR2 sequences are SGHRS and YFSETQ. V dropped 4 bases and J dropped 7 bases, with 21 bases sitting between them. This CDR3 is 16 amino acids long. CDR3 in amino acids: CASSDPRVTDGNTIYF. As DNA, the CDR3 is TGCGCCAGCAGCGACCCACGCGTGACCGACGGGAACACCATATATTTT.

This clonotype was counted only a few times. V is TRBV9 and J is TRBJ2-2; D might be TRBD2 (6 bases). Trimming stripped 0 bases from V and 5 bases from J, with 11 bases between. The germline V gene has CDR1 SGDLS and CDR2 YYNGEE. This CDR3 region has 15 residues. Written as DNA, the CDR3 is TGTGCCAGCAGCGTAGCGATTGGGGGGACCGGGGAGCTGTTTTTT. Protein sequence: CASSVAIGGTGELFF.

This clonotype was detected once. The chain joins TRBV5-8 to TRBJ2-3, with a tentative D call TRBD1 (6 bases). The CDR3 is made up of 14 amino acids. The germline V and J ends were trimmed by 0 bases and 5 bases, with 10 bases remaining between them. Germline CDR1 is SGHTS and CDR2 is YDEGEE. The DNA of the CDR3 is TGTGCCAGCAGCTTGGGGACAGAACGAGATACGCAGTATTTT. It translates to CASSLGTERDTQYF.

This clonotype was seen repeatedly, ten times or more. The rearrangement joins TRBV24-1 to TRBJ2-1; D possibly corresponds to TRBD1 (6 bases). Trimming cost V 3 bases and J 0 bases, with 8 bases left between them. The CDR3 has 15 residues. CDR1 is KGHDR and CDR2 is SFDVKD in the germline V gene. CDR3 in DNA: TGTGCCACCAGTGATCTACAGGGCTCCTACAATGAGCAGTTCTTC. This sequence encodes CATSDLQGSYNEQFF.

This clonotype turned up a few times. This rearrangement joins TRBV25-1 to TRBJ2-3; TRBD1 is a possible D gene (5 bases). Trimming removed 3 bases from V and 9 bases from J, with 10 bases in between. The germline CDR1 and CDR2 sequences are MGHDK and SYGVNS. The CDR3 loop spans 12 amino acids. CDR3 sequence reads: CASSEGPGTQYF. The DNA of the CDR3 is TGTGCCAGCAGTGAGGGTCCAGGGACGCAGTATTTT.

V and J are TRBV4-3 and TRBJ1-2; the D gene is possibly TRBD1 (6 bases). V was trimmed by 0 bases and J by 8 bases, leaving 10 bases between them. The CDR3 length is 13 residues. The germline gives CDR1 LGHNA, CDR2 YSLEER. The CDR3 reads CASSQDWGLGYTF. DNA of the CDR3: TGCGCCAGCAGCCAAGACTGGGGGCTCGGCTACACCTTC.

This chain uses TRBV18 with TRBJ1-1, with TRBD1 as a possible D gene (6 bases). V gave up 3 bases and J gave up 4 bases, with 15 bases separating them. Germline CDR1 reads KGHSH; CDR2 reads LQKENI. CDR3 length equals 15 residues. CDR3 nucleotides: TGTGCCAGCTCACCGCAGGGCTCAGGGGTCACTGAAGCTTTCTTT. Its translation is CASSPQGSGVTEAFF.

This clonotype has just a few counts. V gene TRBV20-1 combines with J gene TRBJ2-3; possibly TRBD1 for D (5 bases). CDR1 is DFQATT and CDR2 is SNEGSKA in the germline V gene (reference sequence). The CDR3 runs to 16 residues. V lost 3 bases and J 1 base, leaving 17 bases between the germline ends. The CDR3 DNA follows: TGCAGTGCTAGTACAGGAAGGATGGTTGGCACAGATACGCAGTATTTT. This codes for CSASTGRMVGTDTQYF.

The chain has TRBV7-2 and TRBJ2-7, with D perhaps TRBD1 (7 bases). This CDR3 has 15 amino acids. Trimming removed 3 bases at V and 7 bases at J, with 19 bases between. CDR1 and CDR2 (germline): SGHTA, FQGNSA. DNA of the CDR3: TGTGCCAGCAGCTTGGGAACAGGGGTCGGAGGGGAGCAGTACTTC. Protein sequence: CASSLGTGVGGEQYF.